This TCR beta chain was profiled in a study of radiation and T cells in renal cell carcinoma. Study results and limitations: In blood, top tumor clones expanded by 2 weeks, shrinking by 4.

Produced via immunoSEQ multiplex PCR; TCRdb's table is partial and in-frame only. The sample lists around 180,000 clones, roughly 90% occurring once. Regarding this clone: What it binds is unknown.

Specified time point: blood 4 weeks post-SBRT, at nephrectomy. Treatment noted: 15 Gy SBRT to primary tumor, nephrectomy 4 weeks later. Nephrectomy followed 15 Gy stereotactic body radiation by 4 weeks. Radiation-treated patients gave blood at baseline, week 2 and week 4. Clear cell pathology was present in this patient's renal cell carcinoma. The CDR3 totals 12 residues. Trimming took off 0 bases at V and 12 bases at J, with 12 bases between the two ends. Germline CDR1 reads MNHEY; CDR2 reads SVGAGI. Sequenced material: blood, taken from a patient whose treatment included radiotherapy and nephrectomy. The rearrangement joins TRBV6-5 to TRBJ2-7, with D perhaps being TRBD1 or TRBD2 (6 bases each). The receptor was isolated from a woman aged 45-65 years with renal cell carcinoma. The CDR3 is CASSYSWGAGYF. CDR3 in DNA: TGTGCCAGCAGTTACTCCTGGGGGGCCGGGTACTTC.